One and the same sample provided the 26 T cell receptor beta chains below, sequenced in a study of blood T cell repertoires in COVID-19. Method: immunoSEQ multiplex PCR; TCRdb's copy keeps in-frame clones and lacks some. Of 45,000 to 60,000 clones detected, roughly four fifths appear once; the ten largest clones hold 1.9%. The source material was peripheral blood. These receptor sequences come from a woman aged 60-75 years with acute or convalescent COVID-19.

The chain joins TRBV5-4 to TRBJ2-2, with TRBD2 matching over 9 bases. CDR1 is SGHNT, CDR2 YYREEE, per germline (reference sequence). The CDR3 has 19 amino acids. The V gene end was trimmed by 4 bases and the J gene end by 4 bases; junction bases not matched to a gene: 17. The CDR3 sequence: CASSPPGAGGNPSTGELFF. The CDR3 nucleotides read TGTGCCAGCAGCCCCCCTGGGGCGGGGGGGAACCCGAGCACCGGGGAGCTGTTTTTT.

This chain joins TRBV6-1 and TRBJ1-2; TRBD1 is a possible D gene (5 bases). Germline CDR1 is MNHNS and CDR2 is SASEGT. V was shortened by 2 bases and J by 8 bases, with 18 bases between the two germline ends. This CDR3 is built from 15 residues. The CDR3 coding sequence is TGTGCCAGCAGTGAAAAATGGAGGGGTAGGTGGGGCTACACCTTC. It translates to CASSEKWRGRWGYTF.

The J gene is TRBJ2-7, the V gene TRBV7-6; 9 bases are shared with TRBD2. Looked up from germline, CDR1 is SGHVS and CDR2 is FNYEAQ. This CDR3 spans 20 amino acids. V dropped 1 base and J dropped 6; count of bases not matched to a gene: 22. In DNA form, the CDR3 reads TGTGCCAGCAGCTTAGTAATTCAACTAGCGGGTCAGGGGGGGTTGGCCGAGCAGTACTTC. Translation gives CASSLVIQLAGQGGLAEQYF.

This rearrangement joins TRBV11-3 to TRBJ2-1; 10 nucleotides line up with TRBD2. Trimming at V came to 6 bases and at J to 4 bases, leaving 6 bases not matched to a gene. The CDR3 contains 15 residues. The germline V gene encodes CDR1 SGHNT and CDR2 YENEEA. The CDR3 DNA follows: TGTGCCAGCAGTCGTACTAGCGGGGCGTACAATGAGCAGTTCTTC. Translation gives CASSRTSGAYNEQFF.

This chain joins TRBV24-1 and TRBJ2-3; the D is unclear. CDR1 and CDR2 (germline): KGHDR, SFDVKD. This CDR3 has 14 amino acids. V was pared by 6 bases and J by 1 base, with 10 bases between. This CDR3 reads CATSSAVGTDTQYF. Written as DNA, the CDR3 is TGTGCCACCAGTTCCGCGGTAGGCACAGATACGCAGTATTTT.

This chain links TRBV12-3 or TRBV12-4 with TRBJ2-5; no definite D call. V was pared by 6 bases and J by 4 bases, with 9 bases between. The CDR3 has 12 residues. Here the CDR3 reads CASSPSRETQYF. The CDR3 DNA follows: TGTGCCAGCAGCCCCTCTCGAGAGACCCAGTACTTC.

The V gene is TRBV10-3, the J gene TRBJ2-7, with TRBD2 matching over 10 bases. CDR1 and CDR2 from the germline V gene are ENHRY and SYGVKD. The CDR3 length is 14 residues. The V gene end was trimmed by 8 bases and the J gene end by 0 bases; junction bases not matched to a gene: 4. The CDR3: CAIGASGSSYEQYF. CDR3 bases: TGTGCCATCGGGGCTAGCGGGAGCTCCTACGAGCAGTACTTC.

The DNA of the CDR3 is TGTGCCAGCAGTCAGGAATTTGGCACCTACAATGAGCAGTTCTTC. Protein sequence: CASSQEFGTYNEQFF. The V gene is TRBV6-5, the J gene TRBJ2-1; the D is unclear. The V and J ends lost 5 bases and 2 bases respectively, with 13 bases between them. The CDR3 is 15 residues long. Germline CDR1 reads MNHEY; CDR2 reads SVGAGI.

This chain joins TRBV2 and TRBJ1-2; TRBD1 aligns across 7 bases. Germline-derived CDR1 and CDR2 are SNHLY and FYNNEI. This CDR3 has 13 residues. The V gene end was trimmed by 6 bases and the J gene end by 1 base; junction bases not matched to a gene: 2. The CDR3 bases are TGTGCCAGCAGCCGACAGGGTAACTATGGCTACACCTTC. Its protein is CASSRQGNYGYTF.

The J gene is TRBJ1-1, the V gene TRBV19, with 7 bases matching TRBD1. The CDR3 loop spans 15 amino acids. Germline V gives CDR1 LNHDA, CDR2 SQIVND (reference sequence). J was trimmed by 1 base and V by 5 bases; bases with no gene match: 7. CDR3 sequence: CASSRWTGANTEAFF. The CDR3 region has the DNA TGTGCCAGTAGTCGTTGGACAGGAGCGAACACTGAAGCTTTCTTT.

The V call is TRBV5-1, the J call TRBJ2-7, with 11 bases aligning to TRBD1. Germline V gene sequence: CDR1 SGHRS, CDR2 YFSETQ. This CDR3 comprises 14 residues. V was pared by 2 bases and J by 6 bases, with 4 bases of the junction left unmatched. In nucleotides, the CDR3 is TGCGCCAGCAGCTTAAGGACAGGGGGCGGCGAGCAGTACTTC. Its protein is CASSLRTGGGEQYF.

This rearrangement joins TRBV4-1 to TRBJ2-7, with TRBD2 identical over 7 bases. Germline assignment: CDR1 MGHRA and CDR2 YSYEKL. Trimming removed 1 base from V and 4 bases from J; junction bases left unmatched: 10. The CDR3 covers 16 residues. The CDR3 DNA reads as TGCGCCAGCAGCCAAGGGGGGGGACGGAGATCTTACGAGCAGTACTTC. This gives the protein CASSQGGGRRSYEQYF.

The J gene is TRBJ1-1, the V gene TRBV2, with 9 bases matching TRBD1. V lost 7 bases and J lost 4; bases outside the gene matches: 22. The germline gives CDR1 SNHLY, CDR2 FYNNEI. This CDR3 has 19 amino acids. The CDR3, as DNA: TGTGCCAGCAAAGACGGACAGGGGATGGTCGGAATCCCCGGCACTGAAGCTTTCTTT. Translation: CASKDGQGMVGIPGTEAFF.

The chain uses TRBV29-1 and TRBJ1-2, with 7 bases that match TRBD1. Losses at the gene ends were 4 bases for V and 4 bases for J; bases not matched to a gene: 6. This CDR3 region has 13 residues. From germline, CDR1 is SQVTM and CDR2 ANQGSEA. CDR3 nucleotide sequence: TGCAGCGTTGTGCAGGGGGGAGTCTATGGCTACACCTTC. Translated, it gives CSVVQGGVYGYTF.

The CDR3 loop is CASSPLQGRGGNEQFF. CDR3 in DNA: TGTGCCAGCAGTCCCCTTCAAGGGAGGGGGGGAAATGAGCAGTTCTTC. This rearrangement joins TRBV27 to TRBJ2-1; D may be TRBD2 (7 bases). CDR3 length equals 16 residues. CDR1 is MNHEY and CDR2 is SMNVEV in the germline V gene (reference sequence). The V and J ends lost 5 bases and 7 bases respectively, with 21 bases between them.

CDR3 in DNA: TGTGCCAGTAGGGGTCAGGGGGGCCTGAACACCGGGGAGCTGTTTTTT. It yields the protein CASRGQGGLNTGELFF. This sequence joins TRBV19 and TRBJ2-2; tentative D call: TRBD1 (7 bases). From germline, CDR1 is LNHDA and CDR2 SQIVND (reference sequence). CDR3 size: 16 residues. The V gene lost 6 bases and the J gene lost 1 base, with 15 bases spanning the gap.

The chain couples TRBV5-5 to TRBJ2-7; 10 bases line up with TRBD1. With 5 bases clipped from V and 4 bases from J, the junction kept 15 bases outside the gene matches. The CDR3 runs 17 residues. CDR1 is SGHKS and CDR2 is YYEKEE in the germline V gene (reference sequence). CDR3 sequence reads: CASSPGTGVSGVYEQYF. CDR3 bases: TGTGCCAGCAGTCCCGGGACAGGGGTCTCCGGGGTGTACGAGCAGTACTTC.

V usage is TRBV7-2 and J usage is TRBJ2-5, with TRBD2 matching 7 bases. This CDR3 comprises 14 residues. Germline CDR1 is SGHTA and CDR2 is FQGNSA. V lost 5 bases, J lost 7 bases, and 10 bases stayed unmatched. The CDR3 spells CASSKGTTKVTQYF. For the CDR3, the DNA is TGTGCCAGCAGCAAAGGGACTACTAAGGTGACCCAGTACTTC. Using reference TRBV7-2 and TRBJ2-5 for the parts outside the CDR3, the full variable domain is GAGVSQSPSNKVTEKGKDVELRCDPISGHTALYWYRQSLGQGLEFLIYFQGNSAPDKSGLPSDRFSAERTGGSVSTLTIQRTQQEDSAVYLCASSKGTTKVTQYFGPGTRLLVL.

Only one count was recorded for this clone. The genes are TRBV12-3 or TRBV12-4 and TRBJ1-5; 8 bases align to TRBD1. V was pared by 9 bases and J by 4 bases, with 2 bases of the junction left unmatched. The CDR3 has 12 amino acids. CDR3 DNA: TGTGCCAGTCGGACAGGGAATCAGCCCCAGCATTTT. The encoded protein is CASRTGNQPQHF.

This chain joins TRBV19 and TRBJ2-1, with TRBD1 matching 10 bases. Germline CDR1 LNHDA, CDR2 SQIVND (reference sequence). V dropped 4 bases and J dropped 1; count of bases not matched to a gene: 4. The length of the CDR3 is 16 residues. The DNA of the CDR3 is TGTGCCAGTAGTACCCGGACAGGGGGGTCCTACAATGAGCAGTTCTTC. As protein: CASSTRTGGSYNEQFF.

J is TRBJ2-7 and V is TRBV4-1, with a weak D call TRBD1 (5 bases). Germline CDR1 MGHRA, CDR2 YSYEKL. This CDR3 has 14 amino acids. V gave up 0 bases and J gave up 3 bases, with 9 bases separating them. The CDR3 is CASSQDRQNYEQYF. CDR3 nucleotide sequence: TGCGCCAGCAGCCAAGATCGACAGAACTACGAGCAGTACTTC.

The chain carries TRBV5-1 and TRBJ1-2; 11 positions match TRBD1. Germline V lookup: CDR1 SGHRS, CDR2 YFSETQ. Unmatched junction bases numbered 10, after V lost 0 bases and J lost 6 bases. The CDR3 runs to 17 residues. The CDR3 region is CASSLEIPGQGEDGYTF. The CDR3 DNA reads TGCGCCAGCAGCTTGGAAATTCCGGGACAGGGGGAGGATGGCTACACCTTC.

The table lists this clone with a few counts. V is TRBV4-1 and J is TRBJ2-3, with 13 bases lining up with TRBD2. The V gene end was trimmed by 0 bases and the J gene end by 0 bases; junction bases not matched to a gene: 3. Germline V gene data show CDR1 as MGHRA and CDR2 as YSYEKL. The CDR3 spans 18 residues. This CDR3 is CASSQETSGRSSTDTQYF. The DNA of the CDR3 is TGCGCCAGCAGCCAAGAGACTAGCGGGAGGTCTAGCACAGATACGCAGTATTTT.

The gene calls are TRBV19 and TRBJ2-6; perhaps TRBD1 as D (6 bases). Germline V gene lookup returns CDR1 LNHDA and CDR2 SQIVND (reference sequence). The CDR3 has 18 residues. Deletions cut 1 base from V and 0 bases from J, with 13 bases between. The CDR3 DNA is TGTGCCAGTAGTATAGTGGACAGCCGAGCCTCTGGGGCCAACGTCCTGACTTTC. Translating it yields CASSIVDSRASGANVLTF.

The genes are TRBV11-3 and TRBJ2-7; 11 positions match TRBD2. The germline gives CDR1 SGHNT, CDR2 YENEEA. The CDR3 runs to 18 residues. V lost 2 bases to trimming and J lost 4 bases; unmatched junction nucleotides: 13. The CDR3 DNA reads as TGTGCCAGCAGCTTACCCCCTCCCCAACTAGCGGGAGTTTACGAGCAGTACTTC. Translation gives CASSLPPPQLAGVYEQYF.

The rearrangement joins TRBV11-2 to TRBJ1-6; 8 bases are a match to TRBD1. V lost 1 base, J lost 10 bases, and 3 bases stayed unmatched. The CDR3 is 14 residues long. Germline V lookup: CDR1 SGHAT, CDR2 FQNNGV. The CDR3 sequence: CASSLGTGGSPLHF. Written as DNA, the CDR3 is TGTGCCAGCAGCTTAGGTACAGGGGGGTCACCCCTCCACTTT.